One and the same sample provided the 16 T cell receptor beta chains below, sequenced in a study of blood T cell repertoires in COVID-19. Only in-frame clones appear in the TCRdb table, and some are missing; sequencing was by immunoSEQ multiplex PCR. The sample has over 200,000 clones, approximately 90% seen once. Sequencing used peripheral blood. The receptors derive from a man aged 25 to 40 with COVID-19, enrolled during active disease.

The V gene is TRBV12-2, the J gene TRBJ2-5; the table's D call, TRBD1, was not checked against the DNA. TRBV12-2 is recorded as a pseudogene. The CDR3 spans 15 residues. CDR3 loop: CASRLRDRQKETQYF. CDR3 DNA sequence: TGTGCAAGTCGCTTACGGGACAGGCAAAAAGAGACCCAGTACTTC.

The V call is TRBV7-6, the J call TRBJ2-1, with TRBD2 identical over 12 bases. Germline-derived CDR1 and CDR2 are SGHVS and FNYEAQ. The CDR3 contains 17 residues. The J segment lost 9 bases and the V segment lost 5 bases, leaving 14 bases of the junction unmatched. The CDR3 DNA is TGTGCCAGCAGCCCTACGGGGCTAGCGGGAGGGCCCGGTGAGCAGTTCTTC. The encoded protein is CASSPTGLAGGPGEQFF.

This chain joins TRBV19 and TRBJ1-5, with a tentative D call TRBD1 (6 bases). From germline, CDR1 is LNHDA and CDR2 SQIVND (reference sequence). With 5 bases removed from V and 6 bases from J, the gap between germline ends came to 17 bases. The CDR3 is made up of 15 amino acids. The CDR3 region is CASSSQSGAGQPQHF. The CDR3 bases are TGTGCCAGTAGTTCCCAGTCAGGGGCGGGTCAGCCCCAGCATTTT.

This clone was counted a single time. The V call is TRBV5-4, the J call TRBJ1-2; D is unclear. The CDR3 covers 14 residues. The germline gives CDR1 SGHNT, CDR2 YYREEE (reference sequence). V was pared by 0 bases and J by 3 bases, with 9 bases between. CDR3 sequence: CASSLDMVDYGYTF. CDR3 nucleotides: TGTGCCAGCAGCTTGGACATGGTCGACTATGGCTACACCTTC.

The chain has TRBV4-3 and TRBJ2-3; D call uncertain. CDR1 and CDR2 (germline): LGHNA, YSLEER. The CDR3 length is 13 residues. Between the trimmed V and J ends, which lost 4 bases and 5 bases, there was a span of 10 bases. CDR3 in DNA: TGCGCCAGCAGCCTTTTCTATTTAGATACGCAGTATTTT. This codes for CASSLFYLDTQYF.

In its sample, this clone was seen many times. The CDR3 DNA follows: TGTGCCAGCAGCTCCTTAGCGGGAGGACACACCGGGGAGCTGTTTTTT. It is translated as CASSSLAGGHTGELFF. V gene TRBV7-3 combines with J gene TRBJ2-2; 10 bases fit TRBD2. Germline V gene sequence: CDR1 SGHTA, CDR2 FQGTGA. This CDR3 spans 16 amino acids. V gave up 4 bases and J gave up 3 bases; unmatched junction bases: 5.

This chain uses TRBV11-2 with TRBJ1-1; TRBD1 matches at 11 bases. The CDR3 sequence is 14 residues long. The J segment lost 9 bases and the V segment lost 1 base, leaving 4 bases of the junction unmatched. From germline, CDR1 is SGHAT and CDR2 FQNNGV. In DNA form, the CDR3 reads TGTGCCAGCAGCTTAGCCGGGACAGGGGGAAAAGCTTTCTTT. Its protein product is CASSLAGTGGKAFF.

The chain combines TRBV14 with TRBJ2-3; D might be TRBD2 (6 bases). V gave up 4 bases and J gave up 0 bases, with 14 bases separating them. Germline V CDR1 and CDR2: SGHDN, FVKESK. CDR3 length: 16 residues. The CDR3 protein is CASSPKPGASTDTQYF. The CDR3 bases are TGTGCCAGCAGCCCTAAGCCGGGAGCTAGCACAGATACGCAGTATTTT.

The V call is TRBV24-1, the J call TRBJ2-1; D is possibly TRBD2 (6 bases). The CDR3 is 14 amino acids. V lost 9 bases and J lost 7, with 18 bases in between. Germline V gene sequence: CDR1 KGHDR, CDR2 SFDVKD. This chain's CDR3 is CATAFGGAENEQFF. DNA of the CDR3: TGTGCCACCGCCTTCGGAGGGGCCGAGAATGAGCAGTTCTTC.

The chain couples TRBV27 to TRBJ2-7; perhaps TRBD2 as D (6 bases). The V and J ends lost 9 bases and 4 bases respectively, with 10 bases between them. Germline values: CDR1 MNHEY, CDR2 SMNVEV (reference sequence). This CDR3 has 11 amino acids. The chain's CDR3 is CASTAGYEQYF. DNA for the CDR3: TGTGCCAGTACCGCGGGGTACGAGCAGTACTTC.

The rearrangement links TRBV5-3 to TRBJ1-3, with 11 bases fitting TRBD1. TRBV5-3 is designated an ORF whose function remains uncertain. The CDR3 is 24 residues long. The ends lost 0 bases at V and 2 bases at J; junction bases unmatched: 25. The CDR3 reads CARSLAREAVKPGQGVGAGNTIYF. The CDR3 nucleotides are TGTGCCAGAAGCTTGGCGCGTGAGGCGGTTAAACCGGGACAGGGGGTAGGAGCTGGAAACACCATATATTTT.

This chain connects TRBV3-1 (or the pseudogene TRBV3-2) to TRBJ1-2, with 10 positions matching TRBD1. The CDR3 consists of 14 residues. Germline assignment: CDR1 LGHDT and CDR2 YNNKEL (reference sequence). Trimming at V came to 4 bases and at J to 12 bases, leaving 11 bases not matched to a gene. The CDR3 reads CASSPWDRGYGDTF. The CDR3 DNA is TGTGCCAGCAGCCCTTGGGACAGGGGCTACGGTGACACCTTC.

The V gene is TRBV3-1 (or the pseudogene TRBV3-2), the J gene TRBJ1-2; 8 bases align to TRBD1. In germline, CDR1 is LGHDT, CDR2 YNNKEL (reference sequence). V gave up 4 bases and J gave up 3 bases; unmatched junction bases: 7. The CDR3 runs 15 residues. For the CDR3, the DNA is TGTGCCAGCAGCCCTCGACAGGGGAATTACTATGGCTACACCTTC. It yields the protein CASSPRQGNYYGYTF.

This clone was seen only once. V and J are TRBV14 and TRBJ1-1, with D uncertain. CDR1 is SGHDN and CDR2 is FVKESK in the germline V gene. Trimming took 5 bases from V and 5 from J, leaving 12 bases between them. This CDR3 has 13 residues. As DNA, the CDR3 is TGTGCCAGCAGCAAAAGTCGAGGAACTGAAGCTTTCTTT. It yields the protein CASSKSRGTEAFF.

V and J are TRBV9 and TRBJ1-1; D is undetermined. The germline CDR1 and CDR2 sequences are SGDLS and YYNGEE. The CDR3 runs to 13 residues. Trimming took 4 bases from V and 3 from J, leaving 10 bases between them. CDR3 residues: CASSPEGYTEAFF. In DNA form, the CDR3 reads TGTGCCAGCAGCCCCGAGGGATACACTGAAGCTTTCTTT. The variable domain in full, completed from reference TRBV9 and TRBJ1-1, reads DSGVTQTPKHLITATGQRVTLRCSPRSGDLSVYWYQQSLDQGLQFLIQYYNGEERAKGNILERFSAQQFPDLHSELNLSSLELGDSALYFCASSPEGYTEAFFGQGTRLTVV.

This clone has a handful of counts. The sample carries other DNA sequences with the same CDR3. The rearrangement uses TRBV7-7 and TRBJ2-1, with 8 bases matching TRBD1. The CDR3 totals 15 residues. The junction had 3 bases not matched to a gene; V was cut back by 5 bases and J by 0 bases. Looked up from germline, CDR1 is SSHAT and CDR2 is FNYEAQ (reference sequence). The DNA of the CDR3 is TGTGCCAGCAGCCCCGACAGGGGCTCCTACAATGAGCAGTTCTTC. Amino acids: CASSPDRGSYNEQFF. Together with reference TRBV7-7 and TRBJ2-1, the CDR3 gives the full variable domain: GAGVSQSPRYKVTKRGQDVTLRCDPISSHATLYWYQQALGQGPEFLTYFNYEAQPDKSGLPSDRFSAERPEGSISTLTIQRTEQRDSAMYRCASSPDRGSYNEQFFGPGTRLTVL.